The text below deals with one T cell receptor beta chain. TCR beta CDR3 regions were amplified from RNA transcripts. In the first-round RT-PCR of the TCR CDR3, the HTBI primer set was used. Each CDR3 protein gets one entry after TCRdb re-called the multiplex PCR reads with MiXCR. The repertoire includes about 270,000 distinct CDR3 sequences, roughly 22% of them detected once, and 64% sits in the top ten. This entry belongs to a study of T cells in Graves' hyperthyroidism and ophthalmopathy. The receptor was isolated from a man aged 25 to 40 with Graves' ophthalmopathy. Input material: blood.

The CDR3 spells CASGRQGTNEKLFF. The CDR3 DNA reads as TGTGCCAGCGGCCGACAGGGAACTAATGAAAAACTGTTTTTT. This chain links TRBV12-3 or TRBV12-4 with TRBJ1-4; the match to TRBD1 covers 7 bases. The CDR3 totals 14 residues. V trimming: 8 bases; J trimming: 1 base; junction bases outside the gene matches: 4.